This is a list of T cell receptor beta chains from one sample in a study of monozygotic twins with inflammatory bowel disease. TCRdb derives one entry per CDR3 protein from the 5' RACE reads, leaving out DNA. In all, the sample yields about 450,000 distinct CDR3 sequences. The sample was blood. The source is a human donor with ulcerative colitis or Crohn's disease, or a healthy co-twin of an affected twin (not recorded which). Both conserved end residues are part of each CDR3. Each record gives: J gene, V gene, CDR3 protein.

J: TRBJ2-1
V: TRBV18
CDR3: CASSPQSNNEQFF

J: TRBJ2-1
V: TRBV12-3/TRBV12-4
CDR3: CASSHDGPYNEQFF

J: TRBJ2-2
V: TRBV5-1
CDR3: CASRTDSSSGELFF

J: TRBJ2-1
V: TRBV5-1
CDR3: CASSGTVGGNEQFF

J: TRBJ1-5
V: TRBV18
CDR3: CASSPNRQGVNQPQHF

J: TRBJ2-2
V: TRBV3-1
CDR3: CASNREGNTGELFF

J: TRBJ2-5
V: TRBV7-2
CDR3: CASSRATQETQYF

J: TRBJ2-5
V: TRBV7-2
CDR3: CASSLARRIQETQYF

J: TRBJ2-1
V: TRBV5-6
CDR3: CASSRAGAYSYNEQFF

J: TRBJ2-5
V: TRBV20-1
CDR3: CSAAATTEETQYF

J: TRBJ2-7
V: TRBV28
CDR3: CASQGGRRLSYEQYF

J: TRBJ2-7
V: TRBV6-1
CDR3: CASRGTSGGAYEQYF

J: TRBJ2-3
V: TRBV5-1
CDR3: CASSLRSSGDDTQYF

J: TRBJ2-2
V: TRBV7-2
CDR3: CASSRSGTSDTGELFF

J: TRBJ2-7
V: TRBV3-1
CDR3: CASSQDRGGNNEQYF

J: TRBJ2-2
V: TRBV7-2
CDR3: CASSLTLQTMDTGELFF

J: TRBJ2-7
V: TRBV5-6
CDR3: CASSLGGMGYEQYF

J: TRBJ2-3
V: TRBV9
CDR3: CASSGPPAGGTQYF

J: TRBJ2-7
V: TRBV6-5
CDR3: CASVPTGSYEQYF

J: TRBJ1-1
V: TRBV10-3
CDR3: CAISRADVTEAFF

J: TRBJ2-5
V: TRBV7-2
CDR3: CASSATQETQYF

J: TRBJ2-3
V: TRBV6-5
CDR3: CAREVRAATWYF

J: TRBJ1-3
V: TRBV4-2
CDR3: CASSQQGPVGGTGNTIYF

J: TRBJ2-5
V: TRBV20-1
CDR3: CSARRGDETQYF

J: TRBJ2-7
V: TRBV5-4
CDR3: CASSLAVTPYEQYF

J: TRBJ2-1
V: TRBV24-1
CDR3: CATSVSVVGRDGYNEQFF

J: TRBJ2-2
V: TRBV9
CDR3: CTSSVAGTANTGELFF

J: TRBJ2-1
V: TRBV20-1
CDR3: CSARDLLEPREDEQFF

J: TRBJ2-2
V: TRBV20-1
CDR3: CSASGRWSGELFF

J: TRBJ2-7
V: TRBV7-2
CDR3: CASSRLAVGYEQYF

J: TRBJ1-1
V: TRBV19
CDR3: CASSSWDLKGTEAFF

J: TRBJ1-2
V: TRBV12-3/TRBV12-4
CDR3: CASSLRQGVPYGYTF

J: TRBJ1-1
V: TRBV28
CDR3: CASSLGVYEAFF

J: TRBJ1-4
V: TRBV28
CDR3: CASSSAGPEKLFF

J: TRBJ1-1
V: TRBV30
CDR3: CAWSRPGSNTEAFF

J: TRBJ1-1
V: TRBV5-1
CDR3: CASSLGAPTEAFF

J: TRBJ2-1
V: TRBV3-1
CDR3: CASSQREGFYNEQFF

J: TRBJ2-6
V: TRBV5-5
CDR3: CAISWTGFSGANVLTF

J: TRBJ2-2
V: TRBV7-3
CDR3: CASSLRPTPGELFF

J: TRBJ1-2
V: TRBV12-3/TRBV12-4
CDR3: CASSRGSHNYGYTF

J: TRBJ2-7
V: TRBV7-2
CDR3: CASSPMPGTAYEQYF